The 23 T cell receptor beta chains reported below all come from one sample, sequenced in a study of cytomegalovirus exposure and HLA in healthy donors. TCRdb keeps only in-frame clones here, not all; method: immunoSEQ multiplex PCR. The top ten hold more than 0.8% of the sample, which has 250,000 to 300,000 clones, about 86% seen once. The source material was PBMCs. The receptors derive from a woman younger than 35 in good health and CMV-seronegative.

This chain joins TRBV15 and TRBJ2-5; 7 bases map to TRBD1. The CDR3 spans 15 residues. V was pared by 0 bases and J by 2 bases, with 3 bases of the junction left unmatched. Germline CDR1 LNHNV, CDR2 YYDKDF (reference sequence). Here the CDR3 reads CATSRDRGQQETQYF. The CDR3 DNA reads TGTGCCACCAGCAGAGATCGGGGACAGCAAGAGACCCAGTACTTC.

The CDR3 loop reads CASSFQRGSTDTQYF. The CDR3 DNA is TGTGCCAGCAGCTTCCAGCGGGGGTCCACAGATACGCAGTATTTT. This chain uses TRBV7-8 with TRBJ2-3; 8 bases line up with TRBD2. The CDR3 runs to 15 residues. CDR1 and CDR2 from the germline V gene are SGHVS and FQNEAQ. Unmatched junction bases numbered 4, after V lost 3 bases and J lost 2 bases. Drawing the rest from reference TRBV7-8 and TRBJ2-3, the complete variable domain is GAGVSQSPRYKVAKRGQDVALRCDPISGHVSLFWYQQALGQGPEFLTYFQNEAQLDKSGLPSDRFFAERPEGSVSTLKIQRTQQEDSAVYLCASSFQRGSTDTQYFGPGTRLTVL.

The V and J genes are TRBV6-5 and TRBJ1-2; 8 bases align to TRBD1. The V and J ends lost 0 bases and 5 bases, in that order; junction bases with no gene match: 2. This CDR3 comprises 14 residues. The germline V gene has CDR1 MNHEY and CDR2 SVGAGI. CDR3 sequence reads: CASSYSGQVYGYTF. CDR3 sequence (DNA): TGTGCCAGCAGTTACTCGGGACAGGTTTATGGCTACACCTTC.

The V and J genes are TRBV4-3 and TRBJ2-5; TRBD2 matches 10 bases. The CDR3 extends over 14 amino acids. Germline assignment: CDR1 LGHNA and CDR2 YSLEER. The V and J ends lost 1 base and 7 bases, in that order; junction bases with no gene match: 3. The CDR3 protein is CASSQASGGGTQYF. As DNA, the CDR3 is TGCGCCAGCAGCCAAGCTAGCGGGGGAGGGACCCAGTACTTC.

The chain is built from TRBV9 and TRBJ2-1; D perhaps matches TRBD2 (5 bases). The CDR3 has 12 residues. Trimming took 1 base from V and 9 from J, leaving 8 bases between them. CDR1 and CDR2 from the germline V gene are SGDLS and YYNGEE. The CDR3 is CASSVLGSEQFF. DNA for the CDR3: TGTGCCAGCAGCGTATTGGGGAGTGAGCAGTTCTTC.

This clone appeared once. J is TRBJ2-1 and V is TRBV7-8; 11 nucleotides align to TRBD2. Germline trimming cut 2 bases from V and 7 bases from J; bases unmatched to any gene: 4. In germline, CDR1 is SGHVS, CDR2 FQNEAQ. This CDR3 has 15 amino acids. Written as DNA, the CDR3 is TGTGCCAGCAGCTTACTAGCGGGAGGCGGTAATGAGCAGTTCTTC. Residues: CASSLLAGGGNEQFF.

The rearrangement joins TRBV6-5 to TRBJ1-3; TRBD1 matches at 9 bases. V lost 7 bases, J lost 4 bases, and 8 bases stayed unmatched. The CDR3 totals 15 residues. Germline V CDR1 and CDR2: MNHEY, SVGAGI. CDR3 region: CASTLIGTGGNTIYF. For the CDR3, the DNA is TGTGCCAGCACCCTTATAGGGACAGGGGGAAACACCATATATTTT.

The V call is TRBV2, the J call TRBJ2-5, with D possibly being TRBD1 (6 bases). The V and J ends lost 6 bases and 2 bases respectively, with 16 bases between them. The CDR3 has 15 amino acids. CDR1 SNHLY and CDR2 FYNNEI come from the germline V gene. CDR3 in amino acids: CASRDSFNPQETQYF. The DNA for the CDR3 is TGTGCCAGCAGGGACAGTTTCAACCCGCAAGAGACCCAGTACTTC.

This clone was observed a single time. The genes are TRBV5-4 and TRBJ2-1, with TRBD1 matching over 8 bases. The CDR3 extends over 14 amino acids. Losses at the gene ends were 3 bases for V and 4 bases for J; bases not matched to a gene: 3. Germline V CDR1 and CDR2: SGHNT, YYREEE (reference sequence). The CDR3 sequence is CASSSDREYNEQFF. The CDR3 region has the DNA TGTGCCAGCAGCTCGGACAGGGAGTACAATGAGCAGTTCTTC.

Details on this clone: At the DNA level, this CDR3 is encoded by other sequences in the same sample as well. The J gene is TRBJ2-7, the V gene TRBV7-3; 10 nucleotides align to TRBD1. The V and J ends lost 5 bases and 2 bases, in that order; junction bases with no gene match: 3. The CDR3 extends over 14 amino acids. From germline, CDR1 is SGHTA and CDR2 FQGTGA. The CDR3 DNA sequence: TGTGCCAGCAGCCCCGGACAGGGGGCCTACGAGCAGTACTTC. Translated: CASSPGQGAYEQYF.

V gene TRBV7-8 combines with J gene TRBJ2-4, with 8 bases aligning to TRBD2. Per the germline V gene, CDR1 is SGHVS and CDR2 is FQNEAQ. The CDR3 runs to 16 residues. The junction had 14 bases not matched to a gene; V was cut back by 5 bases and J by 8 bases. The CDR3 region has the DNA TGTGCCAGCAGCCTTTGGGTAGCGGGGTATTTAGACATTCAGTACTTC. This sequence encodes CASSLWVAGYLDIQYF.

The rearrangement joins TRBV4-3 to TRBJ1-2; D gene unclear. This CDR3 has 14 amino acids. With 0 bases removed from V and 8 bases from J, the gap between germline ends came to 13 bases. Germline loops: CDR1 LGHNA, CDR2 YSLEER. CDR3 in amino acids: CASSQESDYKGYTF. CDR3 bases: TGCGCCAGCAGCCAAGAATCAGACTATAAGGGCTACACCTTC.

The chain employs TRBV27 and TRBJ2-7; D unclear. Trimming took off 3 bases at V and 5 bases at J, with 8 bases between the two ends. There are 12 residues in the CDR3. The V gene's germline CDR1 is MNHEY and CDR2 SMNVEV (reference sequence). The CDR3 loop reads CASSFTENEQYF. In DNA, the CDR3 is TGTGCCAGCAGTTTCACAGAAAACGAGCAGTACTTC.

V is TRBV5-1 and J is TRBJ2-2, with 8 bases identical to TRBD2. The germline CDR1 and CDR2 sequences are SGHRS and YFSETQ. V was clipped by 5 bases and J by 4 bases; unmatched bases: 7. The CDR3 extends over 15 amino acids. The CDR3 is CASSFAGTSTGELFF. CDR3 sequence (DNA): TGCGCCAGCAGTTTCGCCGGGACTAGCACCGGGGAGCTGTTTTTT.

The chain links TRBV7-9 to TRBJ1-2; unclear D gene. CDR1 is SEHNR, CDR2 FQNEAQ, per germline (reference sequence). The CDR3 loop spans 16 amino acids. The V gene lost 2 bases and the J gene lost 3 bases, with 16 bases spanning the gap. The CDR3 loop reads CASSLLHRIGDYGYTF. CDR3 nucleotide sequence: TGTGCCAGCAGCTTACTTCATAGGATCGGGGACTATGGCTACACCTTC.

CDR3 DNA sequence: TGTGCCAGCAGCTACTACACCAGTGGCTACACCTTC. This codes for CASSYYTSGYTF. This chain joins TRBV5-4 and TRBJ1-2; D is undetermined. Trimming removed 3 bases from V and 7 bases from J, with 10 bases in between. The CDR3 has 12 amino acids. From germline, CDR1 is SGHNT and CDR2 YYREEE (reference sequence).

This chain links TRBV9 with TRBJ2-2, with 9 bases identical to TRBD1. Germline V gene sequence: CDR1 SGDLS, CDR2 YYNGEE. The CDR3 has 16 residues. Trimming took 3 bases from V and 6 from J; bases not matched to a gene: 9. CDR3 residues: CASSAQGAGLAGELFF. The CDR3 nucleotides read TGTGCCAGCAGCGCACAGGGGGCTGGGTTGGCCGGGGAGCTGTTTTTT.

The chain is built from TRBV5-1 and TRBJ2-1; 10 nucleotides align to TRBD2. With V trimmed by 6 bases and J by 6 bases, 6 bases remained unmatched. CDR1 SGHRS and CDR2 YFSETQ come from the germline V gene. CDR3 length: 14 residues. This CDR3 is CASTLAGGPNEQFF. CDR3 in DNA: TGCGCCAGCACTTTAGCGGGGGGTCCCAATGAGCAGTTCTTC.

The genes are TRBV2 and TRBJ2-1; a possible D gene is TRBD2 (6 bases). Germline CDR1 and CDR2: SNHLY and FYNNEI. V was pared by 8 bases and J by 2 bases, with 19 bases between. CDR3 size: 16 residues. The CDR3 DNA sequence: TGTGCCAGCGGGAATAACGGGGACTTTACCTACAATGAGCAGTTCTTC. It specifies CASGNNGDFTYNEQFF.

Comment on this clone: Different DNA sequences within this sample yield the same CDR3. This chain uses TRBV28 with TRBJ1-2, with D perhaps TRBD1 (5 bases). CDR3 length: 14 residues. The V gene's germline CDR1 is MDHEN and CDR2 SYDVKM. The V and J ends lost 6 bases and 1 base respectively, with 12 bases between them. CDR3 DNA: TGTGCCAGCAGCCTGTCGGGGGTTAACTATGGCTACACCTTC. It codes for CASSLSGVNYGYTF.

The chain links TRBV2 to TRBJ2-3; TRBD2 might be the D (7 bases). Trimming left V 6 bases short and J 4 bases short, with 20 bases between. The CDR3 sequence is 16 residues long. Germline V lookup: CDR1 SNHLY, CDR2 FYNNEI. CDR3 amino acids: CASRGDIAGLPDTQYF. CDR3 in DNA: TGTGCCAGCAGAGGGGACATAGCGGGCCTCCCAGATACGCAGTATTTT.

V and J are TRBV4-3 and TRBJ1-1, with 9 bases identical to TRBD1. The ends lost 4 bases at V and 3 bases at J; junction bases unmatched: 6. This CDR3 has 15 residues. Germline V gene data show CDR1 as LGHNA and CDR2 as YSLEER. DNA for the CDR3: TGCGCCAGCAGCCCGACCGGGACAGGGTACACTGAAGCTTTCTTT. Amino acids: CASSPTGTGYTEAFF.

A remark on this clone: The sample has other DNA sequences that encode this CDR3 too. This chain joins TRBV11-3 and TRBJ2-5, with 12 bases matching TRBD2. Germline loops: CDR1 SGHNT, CDR2 YENEEA. CDR3 length equals 16 residues. Unmatched junction bases numbered 9, after V lost 5 bases and J lost 5 bases. The CDR3 DNA follows: TGTGCCAGCAGCCCCGGACTAGCGGGGATGCGGGAGACCCAGTACTTC. It translates to CASSPGLAGMRETQYF. Drawing the rest from reference TRBV11-3 and TRBJ2-5, the complete variable domain is EAGVVQSPRYKIIEKKQPVAFWCNPISGHNTLYWYLQNLGQGPELLIRYENEEAVDDSQLPKDRFSAERLKGVDSTLKIQPAELGDSAVYLCASSPGLAGMRETQYFGPGTRLLVL.